This T cell receptor (beta chain) was found in a study of shared clonotypes between healthy human individuals. Study in general: Each donor's CD4 naive and CD4 memory cells filled three plates apiece, CD8 naive two, and CD8 memory one. Notes on the study in general: Larger richness was generally estimated for naive than memory subsets. Shared across a handful of donors were 4% to 5% of the naive CD4 clonotypes.

Concerning this clone: Antigen specificity is unknown.

Per germline, CDR1 MNHEY and CDR2 SMNVEV (reference sequence). V gave up 9 bases and J gave up 2 bases; unmatched junction bases: 9. This CDR3 region has 16 residues. TCRdb's copy holds only in-frame clones and misses some; the assay was immunoSEQ multiplex PCR. The sample comprises roughly 2.4 million clones, approximately 96% of which are singletons, and roughly 0.13% rests with the top ten. The sequencing input was naive CD4+ T cells sorted from blood. Subset: CD45RA+ positively selected. The sequence was obtained from a man between 18 and 29 years old in good health. The V call is TRBV27, the J call TRBJ1-3; 11 bases are shared with TRBD1. The CDR3 is CARPPDRGRPGNTIYF. The CDR3 DNA is TGTGCCAGACCGCCGGACAGGGGGCGACCTGGAAACACCATATATTTT.